What follows are 3 T cell receptor beta chains derived from one specimen sequenced in a study of T cells in Graves' hyperthyroidism and ophthalmopathy. Researchers amplified the TCR beta CDR3 regions from RNA transcripts. RT-PCR in the first round (using the HTBI primer set) targeted the TCR CDR3. TCRdb redid the calling of the multiplex PCR reads with MiXCR, one entry per CDR3 protein. The data contain hundreds of thousands of distinct CDR3 sequences, 38% of them singletons. Material for sequencing was blood. The receptors stem from a man between 18 and 35 years old with Graves' hyperthyroidism.

This clonotype was found many times. The chain carries TRBV7-9 and TRBJ1-1, with a possible D match to TRBD1 (6 bases). The CDR3 totals 15 residues. V was shortened by 0 bases and J by 2 bases, with 10 bases between the two germline ends. CDR1 is SEHNR and CDR2 is FQNEAQ in the germline V gene (reference sequence). The CDR3 DNA reads TGTGCCAGCAGCTTAGCCGGGACACTAAACACTGAAGCTTTCTTT. Its protein is CASSLAGTLNTEAFF.

This clonotype appeared a few times. The chain combines TRBV9 with TRBJ1-4; no definite D call. Looked up from germline, CDR1 is SGDLS and CDR2 is YYNGEE. The CDR3 sequence is 15 residues long. With 0 bases removed from V and 5 bases from J, the gap between germline ends came to 11 bases. CDR3 in amino acids: CASSVGTKGNEKLFF. Here the CDR3 DNA reads TGTGCCAGCAGCGTAGGGACCAAAGGCAATGAAAAACTGTTTTTT.

This clonotype appeared a few times. The chain recombines TRBV14 with TRBJ1-2; no definite D call. The germline V gene has CDR1 SGHDN and CDR2 FVKESK. The CDR3 sequence is 14 residues long. The V gene lost 0 bases and the J gene lost 4 bases, with 9 bases spanning the gap. The CDR3 DNA follows: TGTGCCAGCAGCCAAGAGACGGGGAGCTATGGCTACACCTTC. Protein: CASSQETGSYGYTF.